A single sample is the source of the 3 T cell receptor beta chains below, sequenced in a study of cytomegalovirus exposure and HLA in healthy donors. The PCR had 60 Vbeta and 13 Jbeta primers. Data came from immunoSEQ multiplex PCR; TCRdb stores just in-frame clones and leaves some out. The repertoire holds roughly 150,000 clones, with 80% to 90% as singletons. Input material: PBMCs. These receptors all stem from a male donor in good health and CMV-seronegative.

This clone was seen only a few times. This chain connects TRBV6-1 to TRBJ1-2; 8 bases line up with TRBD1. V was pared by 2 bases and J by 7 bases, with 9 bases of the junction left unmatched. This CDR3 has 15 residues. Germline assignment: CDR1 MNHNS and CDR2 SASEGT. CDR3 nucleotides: TGTGCCAGCAGTGAACTTGGCAGGGGGCCTGGTGGCTACACCTTC. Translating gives CASSELGRGPGGYTF.

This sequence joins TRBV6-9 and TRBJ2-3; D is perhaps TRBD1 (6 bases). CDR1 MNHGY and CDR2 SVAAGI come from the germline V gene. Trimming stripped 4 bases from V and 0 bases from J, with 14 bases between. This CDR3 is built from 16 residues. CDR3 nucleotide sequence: TGTGCCAGCAGTTGGCCGGGACATATTAGCACAGATACGCAGTATTTT. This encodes CASSWPGHISTDTQYF.

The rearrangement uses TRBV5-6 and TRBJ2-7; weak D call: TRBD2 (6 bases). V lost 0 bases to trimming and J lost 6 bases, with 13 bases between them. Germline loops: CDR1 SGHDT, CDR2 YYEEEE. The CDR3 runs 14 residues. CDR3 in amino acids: CASSLGGVGLEQYF. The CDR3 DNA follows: TGTGCCAGCAGCTTGGGGGGGGTGGGGCTCGAGCAGTACTTC. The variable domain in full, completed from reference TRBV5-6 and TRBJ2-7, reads DAGVTQSPTHLIKTRGQQVTLRCSPKSGHDTVSWYQQALGQGPQFIFQYYEEEERQRGNFPDRFSGHQFPNYSSELNVNALLLGDSALYLCASSLGGVGLEQYFGPGTRLTVT.